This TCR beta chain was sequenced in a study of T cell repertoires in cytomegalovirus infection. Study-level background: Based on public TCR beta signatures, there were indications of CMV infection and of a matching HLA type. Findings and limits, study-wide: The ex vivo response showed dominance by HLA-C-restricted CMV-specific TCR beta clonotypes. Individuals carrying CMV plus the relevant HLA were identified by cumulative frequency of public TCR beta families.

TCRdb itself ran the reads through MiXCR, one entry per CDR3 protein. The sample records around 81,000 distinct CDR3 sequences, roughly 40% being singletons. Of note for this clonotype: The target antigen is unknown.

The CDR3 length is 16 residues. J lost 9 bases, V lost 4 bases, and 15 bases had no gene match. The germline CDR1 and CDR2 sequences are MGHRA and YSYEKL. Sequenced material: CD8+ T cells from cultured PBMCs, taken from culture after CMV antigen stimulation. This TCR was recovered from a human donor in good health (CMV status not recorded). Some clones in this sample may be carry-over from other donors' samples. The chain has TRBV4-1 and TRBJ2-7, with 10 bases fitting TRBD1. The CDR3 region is CASSPNSGTGALRQYF. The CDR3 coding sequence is TGCGCCAGCAGCCCGAACTCCGGGACAGGGGCTCTAAGGCAGTACTTC.